Below, one T cell receptor (beta chain) is given with its context. These data come from a study of blood T cell repertoires in COVID-19. On the study more broadly: Samples representing acute and convalescent COVID-19 were sourced from the United States, Italy and Spain. PBMCs, B-cell-depleted T cells, or T cells were the source of the cDNA or gDNA that made up the material.

The CDR3 is 17 amino acids. Germline trimming cut 2 bases from V and 4 bases from J; bases unmatched to any gene: 7. The V gene's germline CDR1 is SGHRS and CDR2 YFSETQ. In the original processing: Reference gene primer amplification yielded estimated nucleated cell counts. Repertoires were generated with immunoSEQ multiplex PCR, while TCRdb's copy carries only in-frame clones and drops some. V and J calls and clone size are given by that table; D and trimming were obtained from the DNA. The sample holds about 60,000 clones, approximately 80% seen once. The sequenced sample consisted of peripheral blood. The source is a man in his sixties with acute or convalescent COVID-19. The chain uses TRBV5-1 and TRBJ2-2; 11 nucleotides align to TRBD2. The CDR3 nucleotides read TGCGCCAGCAGCTTCTACAGACTAGCGGGGATCACCGGGGAGCTGTTTTTT. Protein: CASSFYRLAGITGELFF.